One sample yielded the 25 T cell receptor beta chains listed below, sequenced in a study of shared clonotypes between healthy human individuals. Measured with immunoSEQ multiplex PCR; TCRdb has only the in-frame clones, and not every one. Among about 2.3 million clones listed, roughly 93% were seen once. Material for sequencing was naive CD4+ T cells from PBMCs. As to subset: CD45RA+ positively selected. The receptors stem from a man aged 18 to 29 in good health. Some clones in this sample may be carry-over from other donors' samples.

This sequence joins TRBV10-3 and TRBJ1-2, with a tentative D call TRBD1 (5 bases). Trimming shortened V by 0 bases and J by 2 bases, and 16 bases separated the two germline ends. The CDR3 consists of 17 residues. Germline V CDR1 and CDR2: ENHRY, SYGVKD. This CDR3 reads CAISESRRGLGNYGYTF. Written as DNA, the CDR3 is TGTGCCATCAGTGAGTCAAGGCGGGGCTTGGGAAACTATGGCTACACCTTC.

The rearrangement links TRBV10-2 to TRBJ1-1; D might be TRBD1 (6 bases). V was trimmed by 6 bases and J by 0 bases, leaving 11 bases between them. Per the germline V gene, CDR1 is WSHSY and CDR2 is SAAADI. CDR3 length: 14 amino acids. In DNA form, the CDR3 reads TGCGCCAGCAGCTCCAGGGGTTTGAACACTGAAGCTTTCTTT. This codes for CASSSRGLNTEAFF.

V gene TRBV6-5 combines with J gene TRBJ2-5; either TRBD1 or TRBD2 may fit D (5 bases each). This CDR3 has 14 residues. V shed 4 bases and J shed 5 bases, with 14 bases lying between them. Germline V gives CDR1 MNHEY, CDR2 SVGAGI. The CDR3 protein is CASSFLGDRETQYF. The CDR3 nucleotides are TGTGCCAGCAGTTTCCTGGGGGACCGGGAGACCCAGTACTTC.

The rearrangement links TRBV4-1 to TRBJ1-4; D is perhaps TRBD1 (6 bases). V lost 0 bases to trimming and J lost 4 bases, with 12 bases between them. The CDR3 loop spans 16 amino acids. Germline values: CDR1 MGHRA, CDR2 YSYEKL. The CDR3 region is CASSQDYGQFNEKLFF. CDR3 bases: TGCGCCAGCAGCCAAGATTACGGACAGTTTAATGAAAAACTGTTTTTT.

The V gene is TRBV9, the J gene TRBJ2-1, with TRBD2 as a possible D gene (5 bases). Germline V gene data show CDR1 as SGDLS and CDR2 as YYNGEE. V was cut by 4 bases and J by 3 bases, with 11 bases left in between. This CDR3 contains 14 residues. The CDR3 reads CASSPGGFYNEQFF. The CDR3, as DNA: TGTGCCAGCAGCCCTGGAGGTTTCTACAATGAGCAGTTCTTC.

This chain joins TRBV6-5 and TRBJ2-7, with a possible D match to TRBD1 (6 bases). The CDR3 length is 13 residues. The germline V gene has CDR1 MNHEY and CDR2 SVGAGI. Trimming removed 7 bases at V and 1 base at J, with 11 bases between. CDR3: CASTVTGSYEQYF. CDR3 nucleotides: TGTGCCAGCACCGTCACAGGGTCCTACGAGCAGTACTTC.

The rearrangement uses TRBV6-6 and TRBJ2-7; 8 bases match TRBD2. V shed 6 bases, J shed 3 bases, and the junction held 4 bases outside the gene matches. Germline lookup yields CDR1 MNHNY and CDR2 SVGAGI (reference sequence). This CDR3 comprises 13 residues. CDR3 in DNA: TGTGCCAGCAGGGCGGGGGGCAACTACGAGCAGTACTTC. Its translation: CASRAGGNYEQYF.

A single count supports this clone. The CDR3 region has the DNA TGTGCCAGCAGCGTATCATCCGGTTGGGCGGGCGGAAACACCATATATTTT. It translates to CASSVSSGWAGGNTIYF. The chain uses TRBV9 and TRBJ1-3; D call uncertain. Deletions cut 1 base from V and 4 bases from J, with 18 bases between. The CDR3 extends over 17 amino acids. CDR1 is SGDLS, CDR2 YYNGEE, per germline.

This chain links TRBV7-9 with TRBJ2-2; D uncertain. Germline CDR1 and CDR2: SEHNR and FQNEAQ (reference sequence). V dropped 3 bases and J dropped 0 bases, with 11 bases sitting between them. This CDR3 contains 16 residues. CDR3 in amino acids: CASSFPFSANTGELFF. In nucleotides, the CDR3 is TGTGCCAGCAGCTTTCCCTTCAGCGCGAACACCGGGGAGCTGTTTTTT.

The V call is TRBV4-1, the J call TRBJ2-7, with 7 bases aligning to TRBD1. V lost 4 bases to trimming and J lost 7 bases; unmatched junction nucleotides: 10. Germline V gene sequence: CDR1 MGHRA, CDR2 YSYEKL. This CDR3 contains 14 residues. The CDR3 DNA sequence: TGCGCCAGCAGCCTAGAACAGGGGCCGGGTGAGCAGTACTTC. This gives the protein CASSLEQGPGEQYF.

The chain has TRBV6-5 and TRBJ1-5, with D possibly matching TRBD1 (5 bases). V was cut by 5 bases and J by 0 bases, with 11 bases left in between. Germline assignment: CDR1 MNHEY and CDR2 SVGAGI. The CDR3 is 15 amino acids. CDR3 in DNA: TGTGCCAGCAGTGTCCAGGGCCATAGCAATCAGCCCCAGCATTTT. Its translation: CASSVQGHSNQPQHF.

The rearrangement uses TRBV28 and TRBJ2-7, with unresolved D. The CDR3 is 13 residues long. Germline values: CDR1 MDHEN, CDR2 SYDVKM. Trimming stripped 8 bases from V and 4 bases from J, with 15 bases between. The CDR3 DNA sequence: TGTGCCAGCTTAGGGTCGAGATCTTACGAGCAGTACTTC. This translates into CASLGSRSYEQYF.

This chain uses TRBV28 with TRBJ1-1; D call uncertain. The V gene lost 5 bases and the J gene lost 1 base, with 8 bases spanning the gap. The CDR3 runs to 13 residues. Looked up from germline, CDR1 is MDHEN and CDR2 is SYDVKM. CDR3 in amino acids: CASSPDWNTEAFF. The CDR3 region has the DNA TGTGCCAGCAGTCCAGACTGGAACACTGAAGCTTTCTTT. The full variable domain, rest sourced from reference TRBV28 and TRBJ1-1, is DVKVTQSSRYLVKRTGEKVFLECVQDMDHENMFWYRQDPGLGLRLIYFSYDVKMKEKGDIPEGYSVSREKKERFSLILESASTNQTSMYLCASSPDWNTEAFFGQGTRLTVV.

This clone was recorded a few times. This rearrangement joins TRBV28 to TRBJ1-1; tentative D call: TRBD1 (5 bases). The CDR3 extends over 12 amino acids. V lost 2 bases and J 10 bases, leaving 11 bases between the germline ends. Germline V gene sequence: CDR1 MDHEN, CDR2 SYDVKM. CDR3 in amino acids: CASSLGRDVAFF. CDR3 in DNA: TGTGCCAGCAGTTTAGGCAGGGACGTAGCTTTCTTT.

V and J are TRBV21-1 and TRBJ1-2. TRBV21-1 constitutes a pseudogene. The CDR3 runs 18 residues. DNA of the CDR3: TGTGCCAGCAGCAAAGCGGAGGACCCTGTCACAATAGTCTATGGCTACACCTTC. Its translation is CASSKAEDPVTIVYGYTF.

The chain couples TRBV6-6 to TRBJ2-2; 7 bases fit TRBD1. There are 14 residues in the CDR3. V lost 6 bases and J lost 0; bases outside the gene matches: 1. Germline lookup yields CDR1 MNHNY and CDR2 SVGAGI (reference sequence). As DNA, the CDR3 is TGTGCCAGCAGCCAGGGGGCGAACACCGGGGAGCTGTTTTTT. This translates into CASSQGANTGELFF.

V gene TRBV7-7 combines with J gene TRBJ2-1; 12 bases line up with TRBD1. The junction had 8 bases not matched to a gene; V was cut back by 5 bases and J by 9 bases. The CDR3 extends over 15 amino acids. The germline CDR1 and CDR2 sequences are SSHAT and FNYEAQ (reference sequence). The CDR3 bases are TGTGCCAGCAGCCCGAGGGACAGGGGGCAGGGTGAGCAGTTCTTC. Translated: CASSPRDRGQGEQFF.

The V and J genes are TRBV29-1 and TRBJ2-3; TRBD2 matches at 10 bases. Germline lookup yields CDR1 SQVTM and CDR2 ANQGSEA. This CDR3 region has 14 residues. The junction had 11 bases not matched to a gene; V was cut back by 6 bases and J by 8 bases. The CDR3 sequence: CSVGRTSGGGTQYF. The CDR3 DNA follows: TGCAGCGTGGGTAGGACCAGCGGGGGGGGTACGCAGTATTTT.

The V gene is TRBV28, the J gene TRBJ2-7; TRBD2 matches 11 bases. The CDR3 consists of 16 residues. The junction had 6 bases not matched to a gene; V was cut back by 5 bases and J by 0 bases. Germline CDR1 and CDR2: MDHEN and SYDVKM. CDR3 residues: CASSATGTSGSYEQYF. The CDR3 nucleotides read TGTGCCAGCAGTGCAACCGGGACTAGCGGCTCCTACGAGCAGTACTTC.

The chain uses TRBV10-2 and TRBJ2-5; 10 bases align to TRBD2. Germline values: CDR1 WSHSY, CDR2 SAAADI. The V gene end was trimmed by 4 bases and the J gene end by 5 bases; junction bases not matched to a gene: 7. The CDR3 is made up of 15 amino acids. CDR3 nucleotides: TGCGCCAGCAGTGTTCTAGCGGGAGTGAGGGAGACCCAGTACTTC. It encodes CASSVLAGVRETQYF.

In DNA, the CDR3 is TGCGCCAGCAGCTTACGGGGGCTCGCGGCCGTTAGCACAGATACGCAGTATTTT. Translating it yields CASSLRGLAAVSTDTQYF. This rearrangement joins TRBV5-1 to TRBJ2-3; D possibly uses TRBD1 or TRBD2 (6 bases each). Germline CDR1 and CDR2: SGHRS and YFSETQ. The CDR3 length is 18 residues. V was trimmed by 2 bases and J by 0 bases, leaving 19 bases between them.

The chain links TRBV29-1 to TRBJ2-1; 10 nucleotides align to TRBD2. Per germline, CDR1 SQVTM and CDR2 ANQGSEA. J was trimmed by 10 bases and V by 3 bases; bases with no gene match: 9. CDR3 length: 14 residues. CDR3 nucleotide sequence: TGCAGCGTTGACAGCGGGAGGGCCGTACGGGAGCAGTTCTTC. This codes for CSVDSGRAVREQFF.

The rearrangement joins TRBV28 to TRBJ2-5; D may correspond to TRBD1 or TRBD2 (6 bases each). Germline CDR1 reads MDHEN; CDR2 reads SYDVKM. Trimming removed 8 bases at V and 7 bases at J, with 17 bases between. The length of the CDR3 is 13 residues. CDR3 DNA: TGTGCCAGCCAACAGGGTAGGGGGGCGACCCAGTACTTC. This translates into CASQQGRGATQYF.

V is TRBV5-1 and J is TRBJ2-5; D might be TRBD2 (6 bases). The CDR3 extends over 14 amino acids. Trimming removed 2 bases from V and 4 bases from J, with 12 bases in between. Germline assignment: CDR1 SGHRS and CDR2 YFSETQ. The CDR3 region has the DNA TGCGCCAGCAGCTTTTTCGGGGGTTTAGAGACCCAGTACTTC. This translates into CASSFFGGLETQYF.

The V call is TRBV28, the J call TRBJ1-2, with D uncertain. The CDR3 covers 13 residues. Trimming took off 7 bases at V and 2 bases at J, with 11 bases between the two ends. Germline CDR1 MDHEN, CDR2 SYDVKM. CDR3 nucleotide sequence: TGTGCCAGCACGAACGGACGGAACTATGGCTACACCTTC. This codes for CASTNGRNYGYTF.